The 12 T cell receptor beta chains below were found in one sample sequenced in a study of cytomegalovirus exposure and HLA in healthy donors. PCR employed 60 Vbeta and 13 Jbeta primers. Measured with immunoSEQ multiplex PCR; TCRdb has only the in-frame clones, and not every one. The table includes 150,000 to 200,000 clones, roughly four fifths detected once. Sequenced sample: PBMCs. These receptors originate from a female donor in good health and CMV-seronegative.

The chain employs TRBV19 and TRBJ1-3; TRBD1 aligns across 9 bases. The V segment lost 4 bases and the J segment 8 bases; nucleotides outside the gene matches: 15. CDR3 length equals 17 residues. CDR1 and CDR2 (germline): LNHDA, SQIVND (reference sequence). The CDR3: CASSKVGTGIIRDTIYF. The DNA of the CDR3 is TGTGCCAGTAGTAAAGTTGGGACAGGGATCATCAGGGACACCATATATTTT.

J is TRBJ2-1 and V is TRBV9; D might be TRBD1 (6 bases). CDR1 and CDR2 from the germline V gene are SGDLS and YYNGEE. The CDR3 covers 14 residues. V dropped 3 bases and J dropped 10 bases, with 17 bases sitting between them. CDR3 protein: CASSALQGRGEQFF. The CDR3 coding sequence is TGTGCCAGCAGCGCACTCCAAGGAAGGGGGGAGCAGTTCTTC.

The chain has TRBV27 and TRBJ2-5, with a possible D match to TRBD2 (5 bases). Trimming shortened V by 10 bases and J by 3 bases, and 18 bases separated the two germline ends. This CDR3 is 14 amino acids long. CDR1 and CDR2 from the germline V gene are MNHEY and SMNVEV (reference sequence). The CDR3 region has the DNA TGTGCCACCCGCCTTATCGCGGGCAAAGAGACCCAGTACTTC. It codes for CATRLIAGKETQYF.

Notes on this clone: The junction and the germline gene differ at one end; a read error may be behind it. This sequence joins TRBV18 and TRBJ2-7, with D tentatively TRBD2 (6 bases). This CDR3 contains 12 residues. Germline assignment: CDR1 KGHSH and CDR2 LQKENI. The CDR3 region has the DNA TGTGCCAGCTCCGCCAAGGAGGGCCCGAAGGACTTC. Its translation is CASSAKEGPKDF. Looking up the rest from reference TRBV18 and TRBJ2-7 gives the full variable domain: NAGVMQNPRHLVRRRGQEARLRCSPMKGHSHVYWYRQLPEEGLKFMVYLQKENIIDESGMPKERFSAEFPKEGPSILRIQQVVRGDSAAYFCASSAKEGPKDFGPGTRLTVT.

The V and J genes are TRBV19 and TRBJ1-6, with D possibly TRBD1 on 6 matching bases. Per germline, CDR1 LNHDA and CDR2 SQIVND (reference sequence). The V gene lost 5 bases and the J gene lost 6 bases, with 8 bases spanning the gap. This CDR3 contains 13 residues. This CDR3 is CASSGGFNSPLHF. CDR3 sequence (DNA): TGTGCCAGTAGTGGGGGCTTTAATTCACCCCTCCACTTT.

The V call is TRBV19, the J call TRBJ2-5; D is possibly TRBD1 (6 bases). Germline loops: CDR1 LNHDA, CDR2 SQIVND (reference sequence). V was cut by 3 bases and J by 1 base, with 12 bases left in between. This CDR3 comprises 15 residues. This CDR3 reads CASSIGRGTQETQYF. CDR3 DNA: TGTGCCAGTAGTATCGGTAGGGGGACCCAAGAGACCCAGTACTTC.

The CDR3 loop reads CASSASTSGGAETQYF. CDR3 DNA: TGTGCCAGCAGCGCGTCGACTAGCGGGGGAGCGGAGACCCAGTACTTC. This chain links TRBV7-8 with TRBJ2-5, with 12 positions matching TRBD2. The CDR3 contains 16 residues. Trimming cost V 5 bases and J 5 bases; bases outside gene matches: 9. Germline V gene lookup returns CDR1 SGHVS and CDR2 FQNEAQ.

J is TRBJ1-2 and V is TRBV18, with D hard to call. Germline-derived CDR1 and CDR2 are KGHSH and LQKENI. Trimming stripped 4 bases from V and 5 bases from J, with 14 bases between. The CDR3 has 14 amino acids. CDR3 sequence: CASSRAGEGYGYTF. DNA for the CDR3: TGTGCCAGCTCACGCGCCGGGGAAGGGTATGGCTACACCTTC. Using reference TRBV18 and TRBJ1-2 for the parts outside the CDR3, the full variable domain is NAGVMQNPRHLVRRRGQEARLRCSPMKGHSHVYWYRQLPEEGLKFMVYLQKENIIDESGMPKERFSAEFPKEGPSILRIQQVVRGDSAAYFCASSRAGEGYGYTFGSGTRLTVV.

The chain has TRBV27 and TRBJ2-5; 9 bases align to TRBD2. Germline CDR1 MNHEY, CDR2 SMNVEV (reference sequence). J gave up 3 bases and V 9 bases, and 5 bases lay outside the gene matches. This CDR3 contains 13 residues. The CDR3 nucleotides are TGTGCCAGGCGTAGCGGGAGAGAAGAGACCCAGTACTTC. Encoded protein: CARRSGREETQYF.

The chain joins TRBV19 to TRBJ2-2; D perhaps matches TRBD2 (6 bases). This CDR3 has 16 amino acids. The germline V gene has CDR1 LNHDA and CDR2 SQIVND (reference sequence). Deletions cut 1 base from V and 1 base from J, with 10 bases between. CDR3 protein: CASSIVGGKNTGELFF. CDR3 DNA sequence: TGTGCCAGTAGTATAGTCGGGGGAAAGAACACCGGGGAGCTGTTTTTT.

This sequence joins TRBV27 and TRBJ2-5; 9 bases map to TRBD1. The junction had 12 bases not matched to a gene; V was cut back by 7 bases and J by 6 bases. The CDR3 runs 15 residues. The V gene's germline CDR1 is MNHEY and CDR2 SMNVEV (reference sequence). CDR3 sequence reads: CASTLSGTGRQTQYF. The CDR3 DNA follows: TGTGCCAGCACCTTATCCGGGACAGGGAGGCAGACCCAGTACTTC.

Only a few counts were recorded for this clone. The chain joins TRBV9 to TRBJ1-4; D not certain. With 0 bases removed from V and 4 bases from J, the gap between germline ends came to 10 bases. The CDR3 extends over 15 amino acids. Looked up from germline, CDR1 is SGDLS and CDR2 is YYNGEE. CDR3 residues: CASSVGNSINEKLFF. In DNA, the CDR3 is TGTGCCAGCAGCGTAGGCAACAGTATTAATGAAAAACTGTTTTTT.